This T cell receptor (beta chain) comes out of a study of T and B cells in COVID-19 patients. Across the study: COVID-19 patients gave peripheral blood either during active infection or after recovery. Median age was 34 years in the recovered cohort and 60 to 80 years in the active-infection cohort. Study outcomes and limitations: Sorted SARS-CoV-2-responsive or tetramer+ T cells and CD4+, regulatory and CD8+ subsets were not yet sequenced.

Comment on this clonotype: Its antigen is undetermined.

The CDR3 has 13 residues. V was trimmed by 3 bases and J by 5 bases, leaving 10 bases between them. Germline lookup yields CDR1 LNHDA and CDR2 SQIVND (reference sequence). Multiplex PCR with BIOMED2 TRB-A/B primer pools amplified TRB rearrangements. TCRdb reprocessed the multiplex PCR reads via MiXCR and lists one record per CDR3 protein. The sample contains thousands of distinct CDR3 sequences, roughly a third of which appear only once. TRB was amplified from approximately 250-480 ng of blood genomic DNA. The sample consisted of blood. The sequence was obtained from a human donor with active COVID-19. The chain recombines TRBV19 with TRBJ2-5; maybe TRBD2 (6 bases). Here the CDR3 DNA reads TGTGCCAGTAGTATGGAGGGGAGGGAGACCCAGTACTTC. Amino acids: CASSMEGRETQYF.